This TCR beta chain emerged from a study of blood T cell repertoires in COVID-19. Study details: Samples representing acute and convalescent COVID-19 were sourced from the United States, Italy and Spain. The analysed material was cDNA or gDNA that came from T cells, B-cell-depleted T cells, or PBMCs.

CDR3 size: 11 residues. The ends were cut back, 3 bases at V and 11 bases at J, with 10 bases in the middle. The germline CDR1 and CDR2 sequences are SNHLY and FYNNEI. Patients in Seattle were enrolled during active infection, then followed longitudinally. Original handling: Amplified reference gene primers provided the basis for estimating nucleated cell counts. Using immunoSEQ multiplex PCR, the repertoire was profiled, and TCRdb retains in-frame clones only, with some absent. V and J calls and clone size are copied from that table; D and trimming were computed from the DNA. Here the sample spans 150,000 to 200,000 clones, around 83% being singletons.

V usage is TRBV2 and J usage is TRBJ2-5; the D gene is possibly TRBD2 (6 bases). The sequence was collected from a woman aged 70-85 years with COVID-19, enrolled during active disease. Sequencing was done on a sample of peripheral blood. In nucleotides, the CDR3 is TGTGCCAGCAGTGAGACTAGTTATCAGTACTTC. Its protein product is CASSETSYQYF.